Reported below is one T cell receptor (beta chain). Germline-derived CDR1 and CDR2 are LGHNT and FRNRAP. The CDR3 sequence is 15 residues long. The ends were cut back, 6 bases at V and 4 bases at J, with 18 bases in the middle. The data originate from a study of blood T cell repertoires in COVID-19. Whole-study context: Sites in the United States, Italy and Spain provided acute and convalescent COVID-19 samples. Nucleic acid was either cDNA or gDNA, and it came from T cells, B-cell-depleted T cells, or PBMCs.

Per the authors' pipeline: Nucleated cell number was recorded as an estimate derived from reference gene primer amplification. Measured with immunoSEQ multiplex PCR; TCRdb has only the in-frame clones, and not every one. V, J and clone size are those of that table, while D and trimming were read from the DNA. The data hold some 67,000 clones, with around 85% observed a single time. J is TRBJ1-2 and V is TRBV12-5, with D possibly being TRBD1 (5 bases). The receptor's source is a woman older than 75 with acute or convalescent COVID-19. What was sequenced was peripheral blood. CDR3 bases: TGTGCTAGTGGACCCCCAGGGTCTAGTATCTATGGCTACACCTTC. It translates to CASGPPGSSIYGYTF. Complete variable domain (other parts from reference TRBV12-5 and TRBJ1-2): DARVTQTPRHKVTEMGQEVTMRCQPILGHNTVFWYRQTMMQGLELLAYFRNRAPLDDSGMPKDRFSAEMPDATLATLKIQPSEPRDSAVYFCASGPPGSSIYGYTFGSGTRLTVV.